Following are 19 T cell receptor beta chains from one sample sequenced in a study of cytomegalovirus exposure and HLA in healthy donors. PCR used 60 Vbeta primers and 13 Jbeta primers. Assay used: immunoSEQ multiplex PCR; TCRdb lists only in-frame clones, some missing. The repertoire has some 180,000 clones, approximately 86% of them found once; the top ten carry around 1%. What was sequenced was PBMCs. Receptors originate from a boy between 2 and 15 years old in good health and CMV-seronegative.

The CDR3 bases are TGTGCCAGCATCAACGACAGATATGGCTACACCTTC. This encodes CASINDRYGYTF. The chain employs TRBV6-5 and TRBJ1-2, with TRBD1 as a possible D gene (5 bases). V was shortened by 7 bases and J by 5 bases, with 11 bases between the two germline ends. The CDR3 consists of 12 residues. The germline gives CDR1 MNHEY, CDR2 SVGAGI.

J is TRBJ2-7 and V is TRBV15, with TRBD1 matching over 7 bases. The germline V gene has CDR1 LNHNV and CDR2 YYDKDF (reference sequence). This CDR3 spans 14 amino acids. The J segment lost 6 bases and the V segment lost 1 base, leaving 6 bases of the junction unmatched. Here the CDR3 reads CATSRALQGIEQYF. DNA for the CDR3: TGTGCCACCAGCAGAGCCTTACAGGGGATCGAGCAGTACTTC.

This chain joins TRBV10-3 and TRBJ1-5, with 7 bases aligning to TRBD1. V lost 6 bases, J lost 1 base, and 0 bases stayed unmatched. Per germline, CDR1 ENHRY and CDR2 SYGVKD. This CDR3 region has 13 residues. The CDR3 reads CAIRQGSNQPQHF. DNA of the CDR3: TGTGCCATCAGACAGGGGAGCAATCAGCCCCAGCATTTT.

Remarks on this clone: One junction end does not reproduce the germline sequence, and a read error may be involved. V is TRBV11-3 and J is TRBJ2-1, with D perhaps TRBD1 (5 bases). CDR1 and CDR2 (germline): SGHNT, YENEEA. The CDR3 spans 15 residues. The CDR3 DNA reads TGTGCCAGCAGCTTCACCTGGGGCAGCTACGATGAGCAGTTCTTC. Its translation is CASSFTWGSYDEQFF.

The chain links TRBV28 to TRBJ2-7; 7 bases are shared with TRBD1. V shed 3 bases and J 3 bases; nucleotides not matched to a gene: 8. This CDR3 contains 15 residues. Germline CDR1 reads MDHEN; CDR2 reads SYDVKM. For the CDR3, the DNA is TGTGCCAGCAGTTTTCCGACCGGGACAGACTACGAGCAGTACTTC. It encodes CASSFPTGTDYEQYF.

The gene calls are TRBV5-4 and TRBJ1-5, with TRBD1 identical over 8 bases. The ends lost 1 base at V and 4 bases at J; junction bases unmatched: 1. This CDR3 contains 14 residues. The V gene's germline CDR1 is SGHNT and CDR2 YYREEE (reference sequence). CDR3 sequence: CASSLRQGNQPQHF. The DNA of the CDR3 is TGTGCCAGCAGCTTGAGACAGGGGAATCAGCCCCAGCATTTT.

CDR3 sequence reads: CSADRGNIQYF. The DNA for the CDR3 is TGCAGCGCCGACAGGGGGAACATTCAGTACTTC. The rearrangement links TRBV29-1 to TRBJ2-4; 9 bases agree with TRBD1. The CDR3 runs 11 residues. CDR1 is SQVTM and CDR2 is ANQGSEA in the germline V gene. The ends lost 7 bases at V and 7 bases at J; junction bases unmatched: 2.

This sequence joins TRBV5-6 and TRBJ1-1, with D possibly matching TRBD1 (6 bases). Germline CDR1 and CDR2: SGHDT and YYEEEE. CDR3 length: 15 residues. Trimming left V 4 bases short and J 0 bases short, with 13 bases between. CDR3 residues: CASSVEQGLNTEAFF. Written as DNA, the CDR3 is TGTGCCAGCAGCGTCGAACAGGGTTTGAACACTGAAGCTTTCTTT.

The gene calls are TRBV9 and TRBJ2-2; no definite D call. CDR1 and CDR2 (germline): SGDLS, YYNGEE. The CDR3 sequence is 14 residues long. The CDR3 DNA sequence: TGTGCTTCCGGCGGCCCCCTGAACACCGGGGAGCTGTTTTTT. Protein product: CASGGPLNTGELFF.

This chain connects TRBV13 to TRBJ1-1; perhaps TRBD1 as D (6 bases). The CDR3 covers 12 residues. V was cut by 8 bases and J by 6 bases, with 13 bases left in between. Germline CDR1 is PRHDT and CDR2 is FYEKMQ (reference sequence). The CDR3 DNA sequence: TGTGCCAGCGCACAGGGCGACCCTGAAGCTTTCTTT. This encodes CASAQGDPEAFF.

The chain has TRBV6-1 and TRBJ2-7; D is possibly TRBD1 (5 bases). Per germline, CDR1 MNHNS and CDR2 SASEGT. Trimming took 8 bases from V and 7 from J, leaving 15 bases between them. CDR3 length: 12 residues. The CDR3 reads CASYNRNREQYF. In DNA form, the CDR3 reads TGTGCCAGCTATAACCGAAACAGGGAGCAGTACTTC.

The CDR3 reads CASMRGQANTGELFF. CDR3 bases: TGTGCCAGTATGAGGGGACAGGCGAACACCGGGGAGCTGTTTTTT. V and J are TRBV19 and TRBJ2-2, with 8 bases identical to TRBD1. The germline CDR1 and CDR2 sequences are LNHDA and SQIVND (reference sequence). The CDR3 extends over 15 amino acids. Losses at the gene ends were 7 bases for V and 0 bases for J; bases not matched to a gene: 4.

This chain links TRBV4-1 with TRBJ2-7, with 7 bases aligning to TRBD1. This CDR3 is built from 14 residues. Germline assignment: CDR1 MGHRA and CDR2 YSYEKL. V was pared by 2 bases and J by 2 bases, with 3 bases of the junction left unmatched. The CDR3 protein is CASSQRQGAYEQYF. The CDR3, as DNA: TGCGCCAGCAGCCAAAGACAGGGAGCCTACGAGCAGTACTTC.

The rearrangement links TRBV10-3 to TRBJ2-7; D is perhaps TRBD2 (6 bases). Trimming removed 4 bases at V and 3 bases at J, with 10 bases between. CDR3 length equals 13 residues. The germline CDR1 and CDR2 sequences are ENHRY and SYGVKD. The CDR3 bases are TGTGCCATCAGTGGGGGGACTTTCTACGAGCAGTACTTC. It translates to CAISGGTFYEQYF.

The rearrangement links TRBV6-1 to TRBJ2-1; a weak D match, TRBD2 (6 bases). V lost 8 bases and J 8 bases, leaving 19 bases between the germline ends. From germline, CDR1 is MNHNS and CDR2 SASEGT. CDR3 length equals 14 residues. The CDR3 DNA sequence: TGTGCCAGCGGGGGGAGACCACCCGGTTATGAGCAGTTCTTC. Amino acid sequence: CASGGRPPGYEQFF.

This sequence joins TRBV6-5 and TRBJ1-6; 7 bases match TRBD1. Per the germline V gene, CDR1 is MNHEY and CDR2 is SVGAGI. The CDR3 has 14 residues. The junction had 3 bases not matched to a gene; V was cut back by 7 bases and J by 3 bases. The CDR3 spells CASTGTVYNSPLHF. The CDR3 DNA reads as TGTGCCAGCACTGGGACAGTCTATAATTCACCCCTCCACTTT.

The chain couples TRBV2 to TRBJ2-6; the D gene is possibly TRBD1 (6 bases). Germline-derived CDR1 and CDR2 are SNHLY and FYNNEI. Trimming removed 10 bases at V and 0 bases at J, with 16 bases between. The length of the CDR3 is 16 residues. In DNA, the CDR3 is TGTGCCACCGTAGTCAGGGACACCTCTGGGGCCAACGTCCTGACTTTC. Amino acid sequence: CATVVRDTSGANVLTF.

The genes are TRBV4-2 and TRBJ2-1; D is unclear. The CDR3 length is 13 residues. V was trimmed by 4 bases and J by 7 bases, leaving 11 bases between them. Germline V CDR1 and CDR2: LGHNA, YNFKEQ. The CDR3: CASSPPLLNEQFF. In nucleotides, the CDR3 is TGTGCCAGCAGCCCCCCCCTATTGAATGAGCAGTTCTTC.

This clone turned up a few times. One junction end disagrees with the germline gene, perhaps due to a read error. The CDR3 region is CAIGEASGYEYF. CDR3 DNA sequence: TGTGCCATCGGTGAGGCTAGCGGGTACGAGTACTTC. This chain links TRBV10-3 with TRBJ2-7, with 8 bases identical to TRBD2. This CDR3 is built from 12 residues. CDR1 is ENHRY, CDR2 SYGVKD, per germline.